This T cell receptor beta chain is from a study of blood T cell repertoires in COVID-19. In this sample, this clone turned up once. Data came from immunoSEQ multiplex PCR; TCRdb stores just in-frame clones and leaves some out. The sample holds approximately 100,000 clones; approximately 86% are singletons and the top ten take 2.7%. V gave up 5 bases and J gave up 0 bases; unmatched junction bases: 1. The CDR3 contains 14 residues. Germline V gene lookup returns CDR1 LNHDA and CDR2 SQIVND (reference sequence). The sample taken for sequencing was PBMCs or T cells enriched from blood (not recorded which). The clonotype was recovered from a woman aged 45-60 years who had recovered from COVID-19. The V gene is TRBV19, the J gene TRBJ1-3, with TRBD1 matching over 7 bases. CDR3 in amino acids: CASSWDSSGNTIYF. The CDR3 DNA reads TGTGCCAGTAGTTGGGACAGCTCTGGAAACACCATATATTTT.